The 4 T cell receptor beta chains given below trace back to one sample, sequenced in a study of T cell responses to AZD1222 COVID-19 vaccine. Profiled with immunoSEQ multiplex PCR; TCRdb holds only in-frame clones, not every one. Of about 140,000 clones in the sample, about 82% were seen once. The sample was peripheral blood, taken 28 days after the second AZD1222 dose. These receptors were obtained from an adult who received the AZD1222 COVID-19 vaccine.

The CDR3 nucleotides are TGTGCCAGCAGCTTGGCCCGGGGGGTGGAGACCCAGTACTTC. It yields the protein CASSLARGVETQYF. The J gene is TRBJ2-5, the V gene TRBV5-8; 7 nucleotides agree with TRBD2. CDR3 size: 14 residues. V shed 0 bases, J shed 5 bases, and the junction held 4 bases outside the gene matches. Germline V gives CDR1 SGHTS, CDR2 YDEGEE.

This clone was seen once. This chain links TRBV1 with TRBJ2-2. TRBV1 is labeled a pseudogene. This CDR3 is built from 13 residues. The DNA for the CDR3 is TGCACCAGCAGCCAAGGGGGGATCGGGGAGCTGTTTTTT. This gives the protein CTSSQGGIGELFF.

V usage is TRBV27 and J usage is TRBJ1-6; TRBD1 might be the D (5 bases). V was cut by 6 bases and J by 4 bases, with 13 bases left in between. Germline assignment: CDR1 MNHEY and CDR2 SMNVEV (reference sequence). This CDR3 is 15 amino acids long. The CDR3 reads CASSLGGTYNSPLHF. The CDR3 DNA is TGTGCCAGCAGCCTGGGGGGGACTTATAATTCACCCCTCCACTTT.

J is TRBJ2-7 and V is TRBV5-1; 10 bases fit TRBD2. Germline loops: CDR1 SGHRS, CDR2 YFSETQ. V gave up 3 bases and J gave up 3 bases; unmatched junction bases: 6. This CDR3 contains 15 residues. The CDR3 protein is CASSWGPSGGYEQYF. The CDR3 DNA sequence: TGCGCCAGCAGCTGGGGGCCTAGCGGGGGCTACGAGCAGTACTTC.